One TCR beta chain is described in this entry. Relative to the germline gene, one junction end is altered; a read error may explain this. Other nucleotide sequences from this sample produce the same CDR3. The data belong to a study of T cell changes during pregnancy in multiple sclerosis. Germline V lookup: CDR1 SGHNT, CDR2 YYREEE (reference sequence). CDR3 length: 13 amino acids. Repertoires were generated with immunoSEQ multiplex PCR, while TCRdb's copy carries only in-frame clones and drops some. The top ten hold about 1.5% of the sample, which has about 80,000 clones, 92% seen once. Source: peripheral blood, taken before pregnancy. This TCR derives from a female donor with multiple sclerosis, enrolled in a pregnancy study. The chain is built from TRBV5-4 and TRBJ2-2; perhaps TRBD1 as D (5 bases). CDR3 loop: CASSFAGQGELFF. The CDR3 nucleotides are TGCGCCAGCAGCTTTGCAGGGCAAGGGGAGCTGTTTTTT.